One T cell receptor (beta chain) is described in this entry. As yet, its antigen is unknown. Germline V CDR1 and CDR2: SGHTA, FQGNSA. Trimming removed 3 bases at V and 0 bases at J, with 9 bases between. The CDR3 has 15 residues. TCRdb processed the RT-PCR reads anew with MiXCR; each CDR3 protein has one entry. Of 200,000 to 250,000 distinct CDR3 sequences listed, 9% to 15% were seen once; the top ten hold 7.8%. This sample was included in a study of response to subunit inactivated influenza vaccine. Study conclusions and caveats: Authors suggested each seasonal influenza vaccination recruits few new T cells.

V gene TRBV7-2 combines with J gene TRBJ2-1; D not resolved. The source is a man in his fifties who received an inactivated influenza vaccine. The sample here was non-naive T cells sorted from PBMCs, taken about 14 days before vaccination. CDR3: CASSFQTPSYNEQFF. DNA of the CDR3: TGTGCCAGCAGCTTTCAGACCCCCTCCTACAATGAGCAGTTCTTC.